These 26 T cell receptor beta chains came from one sample sequenced in a study of human T cells and chemical hapten exposure. Time point meaning: pre-sensitization, week 0. Treatment defined: therapeutic diphenylcyclopropenone sensitization with weekly scalp DPC. TCRdb analysed the RACE reads with MiXCR anew, one entry per CDR3 protein. This sample carries some 360,000 distinct CDR3 sequences, more than 4.5% of them seen once, and the ten largest clones take around 2.6%. This specimen consisted of whole blood, obtained in connection with sensitization to the hapten diphenylcyclopropenone (DPC). The receptors come from a woman between 50 and 59 years old with alopecia areata. Some clones in this sample may be carry-over from other donors' samples.

About this clonotype: One base away lies a much larger clone, so this may be a sequencing read error. The chain recombines TRBV12-3 or TRBV12-4 with TRBJ1-1, with 7 bases matching TRBD1. V lost 6 bases, J lost 7 bases, and 8 bases stayed unmatched. CDR3 length: 13 amino acids. CDR3 amino acids: CASRPTGKGEAFF. CDR3 nucleotide sequence: TGTGCCAGCAGACCGACAGGGAAGGGTGAAGCTTTCTTT.

This clonotype was counted many times. The chain uses TRBV6-1 and TRBJ1-5, with no clear D. V lost 2 bases and J lost 2, with 13 bases in between. The CDR3 loop spans 16 amino acids. The germline V gene encodes CDR1 MNHNS and CDR2 SASEGT. Here the CDR3 reads CASSEMSRLRNQPQHF. The DNA for the CDR3 is TGTGCCAGCAGTGAAATGAGTAGACTTCGCAATCAGCCCCAGCATTTT.

This clonotype was counted between two and nine times. The chain couples TRBV6-2 or TRBV6-3 to TRBJ2-3, with 7 bases lining up with TRBD1. Looked up from germline, CDR1 is MNHEY and CDR2 is SVGEGT. The junction had 7 bases not matched to a gene; V was cut back by 4 bases and J by 6 bases. The CDR3 totals 14 residues. Here the CDR3 reads CASSWLTGLDTQYF. In nucleotides, the CDR3 is TGTGCCAGCAGTTGGCTGACAGGGCTCGATACGCAGTATTTT.

This clonotype was picked up many times. The chain has TRBV19 and TRBJ1-2; 11 bases are shared with TRBD1. The CDR3 loop spans 15 amino acids. CDR1 is LNHDA and CDR2 is SQIVND in the germline V gene (reference sequence). V dropped 7 bases and J dropped 3; count of bases not matched to a gene: 7. The CDR3 DNA sequence: TGTGCCAGTAATAAGGACAGGGGGCAGGACTATGGCTACACCTTC. Translating gives CASNKDRGQDYGYTF.

The sample holds a few counts of this clonotype. This chain uses TRBV7-9 with TRBJ1-1; D gene ambiguous. V was shortened by 2 bases and J by 6 bases, with 4 bases between the two germline ends. The CDR3 is 11 residues long. Germline assignment: CDR1 SEHNR and CDR2 FQNEAQ (reference sequence). The CDR3 sequence: CASSLLSEAFF. The CDR3 coding sequence is TGTGCCAGCAGCTTATTATCTGAAGCTTTCTTT.

This clonotype was detected many times. V and J are TRBV7-4 and TRBJ2-7; no clear D gene. Per germline, CDR1 SGHVT and CDR2 SQSDAQ. V was shortened by 6 bases and J by 6 bases, with 24 bases between the two germline ends. This CDR3 comprises 16 residues. CDR3: CASSPDLKVAPSEQYF. CDR3 bases: TGTGCCAGCAGTCCTGACCTCAAAGTAGCACCTTCCGAGCAGTACTTC.

The chain uses TRBV20-1 and TRBJ1-2, with D tentatively TRBD1 (6 bases). CDR1 and CDR2 (germline): DFQATT, SNEGSKA (reference sequence). The CDR3 is 14 amino acids. Trimming removed 3 bases at V and 7 bases at J, with 18 bases between. The CDR3 region has the DNA TGCAGTGCTAGGGAACAGGGCCGAGTGGGTGGCTACACCTTC. Protein product: CSAREQGRVGGYTF.

This clonotype appeared many times. The genes are TRBV4-3 and TRBJ2-3; D perhaps matches TRBD2 (6 bases). CDR3 length equals 16 residues. V was shortened by 1 base and J by 0 bases, with 11 bases between the two germline ends. CDR1 and CDR2 (germline): LGHNA, YSLEER. CDR3 bases: TGCGCCAGCAGCCAAGGGGAGGCAGCTAGCACAGATACGCAGTATTTT. Residues: CASSQGEAASTDTQYF.

The rearrangement uses TRBV5-6 and TRBJ1-5, with 9 bases matching TRBD1. The CDR3 runs 15 residues. Germline CDR1 and CDR2: SGHDT and YYEEEE. After removal of 3 bases from V and 4 bases from J, the junction contained 5 bases not matched to a gene. The CDR3 spells CASSSWTGVNQPQHF. Written as DNA, the CDR3 is TGTGCCAGCAGCTCATGGACAGGGGTTAATCAGCCCCAGCATTTT.

The rearrangement links TRBV20-1 to TRBJ2-7; TRBD2 matches 7 bases. From germline, CDR1 is DFQATT and CDR2 SNEGSKA (reference sequence). Germline trimming cut 5 bases from V and 4 bases from J; bases unmatched to any gene: 11. This CDR3 has 14 residues. The chain's CDR3 is CSAEAGVLVYEQYF. The DNA of the CDR3 is TGCAGTGCTGAGGCGGGGGTCCTCGTATACGAGCAGTACTTC.

The J gene is TRBJ1-6, the V gene TRBV13; 7 nucleotides line up with TRBD1. Looked up from germline, CDR1 is PRHDT and CDR2 is FYEKMQ (reference sequence). This CDR3 contains 16 residues. With V trimmed by 3 bases and J by 7 bases, 9 bases remained unmatched. The CDR3 DNA sequence: TGTGCCAGCAGCTTGGGGGAGACAGGGCTAAATTCACCCCTCCACTTT. As protein: CASSLGETGLNSPLHF.

This clonotype has ten or more counts. The J gene is TRBJ2-5, the V gene TRBV5-1; 9 nucleotides agree with TRBD2. J lost 4 bases, V lost 4 bases, and 8 bases had no gene match. Germline values: CDR1 SGHRS, CDR2 YFSETQ. The CDR3 sequence is 15 residues long. CDR3 sequence reads: CASSGSGSWVETQYF. CDR3 sequence (DNA): TGCGCCAGCAGCGGTAGCGGGAGCTGGGTAGAGACCCAGTACTTC.

This clonotype was detected only a few times. This chain uses TRBV9 with TRBJ2-2; no clear D. V was shortened by 0 bases and J by 4 bases, with 7 bases between the two germline ends. The germline V gene has CDR1 SGDLS and CDR2 YYNGEE. CDR3 length equals 14 residues. The CDR3 loop is CASSVAGVTGELFF. CDR3 DNA: TGTGCCAGCAGCGTAGCCGGAGTCACCGGGGAGCTGTTTTTT.

At least ten counts were recorded for this clonotype. CDR3 residues: CASSEGGGGSYGYTF. The CDR3 DNA reads as TGTGCCAGCAGTGAAGGAGGGGGCGGAAGCTATGGCTACACCTTC. The chain joins TRBV2 to TRBJ1-2; 7 bases are shared with TRBD1. The CDR3 has 15 residues. Germline V gives CDR1 SNHLY, CDR2 FYNNEI. Trimming took 1 base from V and 4 from J; bases not matched to a gene: 6. Full variable domain (remainder filled in from reference TRBV2 and TRBJ1-2): EPEVTQTPSHQVTQMGQEVILRCVPISNHLYFYWYRQILGQKVEFLVSFYNNEISEKSEIFDDQFSVERPDGSNFTLKIRSTKLEDSAMYFCASSEGGGGSYGYTFGSGTRLTVV.

CDR3 loop: CAISELGGTSETQYF. As DNA, the CDR3 is TGTGCCATCAGTGAGTTGGGGGGAACTAGTGAGACCCAGTACTTC. J is TRBJ2-5 and V is TRBV10-3, with D possibly being TRBD2 (6 bases). The V end was cut by 1 base, the J end by 5 bases, with 14 bases between. The CDR3 loop spans 15 amino acids. CDR1 is ENHRY, CDR2 SYGVKD, per germline.

The chain joins TRBV5-4 to TRBJ2-5; D uncertain. The length of the CDR3 is 13 residues. Germline CDR1 SGHNT, CDR2 YYREEE (reference sequence). V dropped 5 bases and J dropped 1 base, with 9 bases sitting between them. The CDR3 reads CASSSAPQETQYF. The CDR3 DNA reads as TGTGCCAGCAGTTCCGCCCCCCAAGAGACCCAGTACTTC.

This clonotype appeared many times. The chain carries TRBV14 and TRBJ1-1, with TRBD1 matching over 8 bases. Germline CDR1 is SGHDN and CDR2 is FVKESK. This CDR3 is built from 15 residues. V lost 4 bases to trimming and J lost 3 bases; unmatched junction nucleotides: 7. The CDR3 region has the DNA TGTGCCAGCAGCCCCCGGACAGGGTTGTACACTGAAGCTTTCTTT. Its protein is CASSPRTGLYTEAFF.

The rearrangement uses TRBV12-3 or TRBV12-4 and TRBJ2-4; TRBD1 agrees at 8 bases. Trimming removed 4 bases from V and 8 bases from J; junction bases left unmatched: 4. The CDR3 runs 13 residues. CDR3 nucleotides: TGTGCCAGCAGTTCGGACAGGGTGGACATTCAGTACTTC. Its translation is CASSSDRVDIQYF.

This clonotype was found many times. This chain connects TRBV20-1 to TRBJ2-5, with D possibly matching TRBD2 (5 bases). V was clipped by 1 base and J by 2 bases, with 14 bases between them. The CDR3 extends over 15 amino acids. CDR1 is DFQATT and CDR2 is SNEGSKA in the germline V gene (reference sequence). CDR3 in DNA: TGCAGTGCTAGAGGCCAGGAGGCGGCACAAGAGACCCAGTACTTC. Protein: CSARGQEAAQETQYF.

This clonotype came up many times. V is TRBV2 and J is TRBJ2-3; D unresolved. This CDR3 spans 10 amino acids. V was trimmed by 7 bases and J by 6 bases, leaving 5 bases between them. CDR1 and CDR2 from the germline V gene are SNHLY and FYNNEI. CDR3 residues: CASTRDTQYF. In DNA, the CDR3 is TGTGCCAGCACACGTGATACGCAGTATTTT.

This clonotype was seen many times. The chain recombines TRBV18 with TRBJ2-3, with 7 bases lining up with TRBD2. CDR1 KGHSH and CDR2 LQKENI come from the germline V gene. There are 18 residues in the CDR3. The V gene end was trimmed by 2 bases and the J gene end by 1 base; junction bases not matched to a gene: 12. As DNA, the CDR3 is TGTGCCAGCTCACCAATAAGCCACAGCGGGGTTGGCACAGATACGCAGTATTTT. This gives the protein CASSPISHSGVGTDTQYF.

This rearrangement joins TRBV4-2 to TRBJ2-1; D possibly corresponds to TRBD2 (6 bases). Trimming took off 3 bases at V and 5 bases at J, with 11 bases between the two ends. Germline CDR1 and CDR2: LGHNA and YNFKEQ. The CDR3 has 14 residues. This chain's CDR3 is CASSHGGTDNEQFF. The CDR3, as DNA: TGTGCCAGCAGCCATGGCGGGACCGACAATGAGCAGTTCTTC.

This clonotype was seen more than once but under ten times. The V call is TRBV7-3, the J call TRBJ2-3; 8 bases are shared with TRBD2. The CDR3 covers 16 residues. Trimming at V came to 4 bases and at J to 1 base, leaving 7 bases not matched to a gene. Per germline, CDR1 SGHTA and CDR2 FQGTGA. Here the CDR3 DNA reads TGTGCCAGCAGCTCGTCCAGCGGGGGAGGCACAGATACGCAGTATTTT. It translates to CASSSSSGGGTDTQYF.

The chain is built from TRBV7-8 and TRBJ1-5; D unclear. Per germline, CDR1 SGHVS and CDR2 FQNEAQ. V was clipped by 4 bases and J by 7 bases, with 8 bases between them. The CDR3 has 12 amino acids. The CDR3 sequence: CASSSVGQPQHF. The CDR3 DNA follows: TGTGCCAGCAGCTCTGTAGGGCAGCCCCAGCATTTT.

This clonotype was counted a few times. V and J are TRBV6-5 and TRBJ2-7, with 11 bases matching TRBD2. Per the germline V gene, CDR1 is MNHEY and CDR2 is SVGAGI. The V and J ends lost 7 bases and 6 bases, in that order; junction bases with no gene match: 5. The CDR3 contains 13 residues. Here the CDR3 DNA reads TGTGCCAGCAATTTAGCGGGGGGGTTCGAGCAGTACTTC. It specifies CASNLAGGFEQYF.

A note on this clonotype: Germline is not matched at one junction end, which may reflect a read error. The V gene is TRBV5-5, the J gene TRBJ2-2, with 7 nucleotides matching TRBD2. The CDR3 loop spans 13 amino acids. Per germline, CDR1 SGHKS and CDR2 YYEKEE (reference sequence). The CDR3 spells CASRLGGTGELFF. The CDR3, as DNA: TGTGCCAGCAGATTGGGAGGGACCGGGGAGCTGTTTTTT.